This TCR beta chain was identified in a study of T cells in tumors after PD-1 blockade. On the study more broadly: Patients received pembrolizumab 200 mg every 3 weeks or cemiplimab 350 mg every 2 weeks. Some patients also took daily vismodegib 150 mg during anti-PD-1 treatment. Overall study findings and caveats: Some novel exhausted tumor clones appeared in pre-treatment blood, suggesting peripheral recruitment.

Some clones are missing from TCRdb's copy, which holds only in-frame ones; the method was immunoSEQ multiplex PCR. The sample has 55,000 to 65,000 clones, about four fifths seen once. The CDR3 length is 16 residues. Comment on this clone: Its antigen is still unknown.

Tumor or blood genomic DNA was sequenced, with inputs of 616 ng to 6,004 ng. V usage is TRBV21-1 and J usage is TRBJ1-2. TRBV21-1 is designated a pseudogene. Specimen: PBMCs, collected before anti-PD-1 treatment. This TCR was sampled from a human donor with basal cell carcinoma. This CDR3 is CASSKGYVESNYGYTF. CDR3 coding DNA: TGTGCCAGCAGCAAAGGCTATGTGGAATCTAACTATGGCTACACCTTC.